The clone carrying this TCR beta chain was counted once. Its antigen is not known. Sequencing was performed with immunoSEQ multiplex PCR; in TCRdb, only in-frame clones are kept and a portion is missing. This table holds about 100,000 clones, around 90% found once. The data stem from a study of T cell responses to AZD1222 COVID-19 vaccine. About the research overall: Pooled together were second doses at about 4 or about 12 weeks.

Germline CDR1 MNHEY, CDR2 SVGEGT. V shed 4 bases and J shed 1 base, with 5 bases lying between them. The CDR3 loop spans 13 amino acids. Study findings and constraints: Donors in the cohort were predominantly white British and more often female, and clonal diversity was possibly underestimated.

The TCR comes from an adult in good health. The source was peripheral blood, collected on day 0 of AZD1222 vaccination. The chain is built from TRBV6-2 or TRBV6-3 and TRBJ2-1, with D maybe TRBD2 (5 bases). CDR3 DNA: TGTGCCAGCAGTTGGGAGTCCTACAATGAGCAGTTCTTC. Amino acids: CASSWESYNEQFF.